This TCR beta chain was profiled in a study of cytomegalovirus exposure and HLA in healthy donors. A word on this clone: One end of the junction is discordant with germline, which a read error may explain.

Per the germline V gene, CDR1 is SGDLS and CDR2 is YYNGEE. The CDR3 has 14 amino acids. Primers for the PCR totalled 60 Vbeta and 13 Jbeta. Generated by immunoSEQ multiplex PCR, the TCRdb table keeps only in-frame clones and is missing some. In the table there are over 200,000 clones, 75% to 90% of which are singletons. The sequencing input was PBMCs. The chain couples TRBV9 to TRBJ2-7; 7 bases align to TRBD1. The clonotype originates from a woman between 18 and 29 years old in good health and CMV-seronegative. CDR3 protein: CASSGGQELYGQYF. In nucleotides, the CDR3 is TGTGCCAGCAGCGGTGGACAGGAACTCTACGGGCAGTACTTC.